These T cell receptor beta chains were read from a single sample in a study of molecular identifiers for immune sequencing clone quantification. Each CDR3 protein is one row after TCRdb ran MiXCR on the PCR reads. The table records 400,000 to 600,000 distinct CDR3 sequences, approximately 25% of them present only once. The sequenced material came from naive CD8+ T cells from blood, with Jurkat cell RNA spiked in. Receptors originate from a human donor in good health. Some libraries in this study had Jurkat cell RNA spiked in. Each CDR3 is given with its conserved first and last residue.

V gene,J gene,CDR3 protein
TRBV7-6,TRBJ1-1,CASSPYQGNEAFF
TRBV15,TRBJ2-1,CATRVLMGCEQFF
TRBV27,TRBJ2-7,CASRDWTGGHEQYF
TRBV7-2,TRBJ1-2,CASSLYPWDSTDGYTF
TRBV4-1,TRBJ1-5,CARRQDRGQPQHF
TRBV6-5,TRBJ1-1,CASQGQGPNTEAFF
TRBV6-2/TRBV6-3,TRBJ2-7,CASSYNLADYEQYF
TRBV11-2,TRBJ2-3,CASSFLAGVTDTQYF
TRBV12-3/TRBV12-4,TRBJ2-1,CASSPGLAGEQFF
TRBV7-8,TRBJ1-1,CASSLRGGATEAFF
TRBV6-1,TRBJ2-2,CAIRRRAGVGTGELFF
TRBV4-3,TRBJ1-1,CASSHDGTEAFF
TRBV28,TRBJ2-2,CASSLGTQETNTGELFF
TRBV4-1,TRBJ2-3,CASSRTLAGGGDTQYF
TRBV20-1,TRBJ2-7,CSANSRTSGNPLYEQYF
TRBV4-3,TRBJ1-5,CASSQGTTSNQPQHF
TRBV18,TRBJ1-1,CASSPLSVTEAFF
TRBV5-6,TRBJ1-3,CASMQTGAGNTIYF
TRBV9,TRBJ2-5,CASSVDRLETQYF
TRBV4-1,TRBJ1-5,CASSQSGGGPYNQPQHF
TRBV24-1,TRBJ2-3,CATSDPASGHPSTDTQYF
TRBV29-1,TRBJ2-1,CSVDQPGQGTATQFF
TRBV9,TRBJ2-2,CASSKPHMMTGESGELFF
TRBV19,TRBJ2-7,CASSIDGAWEQYF